The 3 T cell receptor beta chains below all came from one sample that was sequenced in a study of cytotoxic CD8 clonotypes in ibrutinib-treated CLL. Using immunoSEQ multiplex PCR, the repertoire was profiled, and TCRdb retains in-frame clones only, with some absent. Of about 89,000 clones in the sample, about 72% are singletons; the top ten hold about 33%. The material sequenced was PBMCs, taken after 12 months of ibrutinib treatment. The receptors come from a human donor with chronic lymphocytic leukemia.

The gene calls are TRBV2 and TRBJ2-3; D possibly matches TRBD1 or TRBD2 (6 bases each). Trimming removed 2 bases at V and 7 bases at J, with 25 bases between. The CDR3 loop spans 18 amino acids. CDR1 is SNHLY and CDR2 is FYNNEI in the germline V gene. The CDR3 DNA sequence: TGTGCCAGCAGTGAAACCCCGGGGGCGCCCCACAAGGGTAATACGCAGTATTTT. This gives the protein CASSETPGAPHKGNTQYF.

Only one count was recorded for this clone. The chain recombines TRBV20-1 with TRBJ2-1; no clear D gene. In germline, CDR1 is DFQATT, CDR2 SNEGSKA (reference sequence). The CDR3 has 11 residues. V shed 1 base and J shed 6 bases, with 4 bases lying between them. Here the CDR3 DNA reads TGCAGTGCTAGAGGGGTCAATGAGCAGTTCTTC. Translating gives CSARGVNEQFF.

The genes are TRBV9 and TRBJ1-5; no clear D. Germline CDR1 and CDR2: SGDLS and YYNGEE. Trimming removed 3 bases at V and 0 bases at J, with 10 bases between. This CDR3 comprises 15 residues. The CDR3 nucleotides read TGTGCCAGCAGCGCCAACTCTATTAGCAATCAGCCCCAGCATTTT. Translation: CASSANSISNQPQHF.